A single sample is the source of the 17 T cell receptor beta chains below, sequenced in a study of shared clonotypes between healthy human individuals. This table comes from immunoSEQ multiplex PCR, and its TCRdb copy is limited to in-frame clones, with some not included. The top ten hold 1.2% of the sample, which has about 1,500,000 clones, around 95% seen once. The sample was naive CD4+ T cells sorted from blood. Subset: CD45RA+ positively selected. These receptor sequences come from a man under 40 in good health.

The V call is TRBV7-3, the J call TRBJ2-3, with 7 bases matching TRBD2. Germline V gene sequence: CDR1 SGHTA, CDR2 FQGTGA. The V gene end was trimmed by 5 bases and the J gene end by 2 bases; junction bases not matched to a gene: 10. The CDR3 sequence is 16 residues long. CDR3 amino acids: CASSLSGMGATDTQYF. The CDR3 nucleotides are TGTGCCAGCAGCCTGAGCGGGATGGGTGCCACAGATACGCAGTATTTT.

Comments on this clone: This CDR3 is also generated by other DNA sequences in the sample. The chain carries TRBV5-1 and TRBJ1-2, with D tentatively TRBD1 (5 bases). This CDR3 comprises 14 residues. CDR1 and CDR2 (germline): SGHRS, YFSETQ. V was cut by 4 bases and J by 2 bases, with 12 bases left in between. CDR3 bases: TGCGCCAGCAGCCTCGCGGGGCAGAACTATGGCTACACCTTC. Its translation is CASSLAGQNYGYTF.

This clone came up once. The V call is TRBV28, the J call TRBJ2-2; 7 bases are shared with TRBD1. Germline loops: CDR1 MDHEN, CDR2 SYDVKM. The CDR3 sequence is 14 residues long. As DNA, the CDR3 is TGTGCTTTAAGGGGGCGTCCGAACACCGGGGAGCTGTTTTTT. Protein product: CALRGRPNTGELFF.

The rearrangement joins TRBV19 to TRBJ1-5; the D gene is possibly TRBD1 (6 bases). The V end lost 5 bases, the J end lost 1 base, and 18 bases lay between the germline ends. Germline V gene sequence: CDR1 LNHDA, CDR2 SQIVND (reference sequence). The CDR3 spans 17 residues. The CDR3 bases are TGTGCCAGTAGTTTCCTTGGGGGGCGTGGCAGCAATCAGCCCCAGCATTTT. This translates into CASSFLGGRGSNQPQHF.

The chain carries TRBV27 and TRBJ1-4; TRBD1 is a possible D gene (5 bases). The CDR3 is made up of 17 amino acids. Trimming left V 7 bases short and J 1 base short, with 19 bases between. Germline CDR1 MNHEY, CDR2 SMNVEV (reference sequence). CDR3 protein: CASTTYRGMGTNEKLFF. CDR3 coding DNA: TGTGCCAGCACAACCTACCGGGGGATGGGAACTAATGAAAAACTGTTTTTT.

The rearrangement links TRBV18 to TRBJ2-2, with 12 bases matching TRBD2. Germline V lookup: CDR1 KGHSH, CDR2 LQKENI. Germline trimming cut 3 bases from V and 5 bases from J; bases unmatched to any gene: 10. The CDR3 loop spans 18 amino acids. For the CDR3, the DNA is TGTGCCAGCTCACCCCTGACTAGCGGGAGTGCGGGGACCGGGGAGCTGTTTTTT. This encodes CASSPLTSGSAGTGELFF.

The genes are TRBV25-1 and TRBJ2-7; 9 positions match TRBD1. The CDR3 is made up of 13 amino acids. V was pared by 10 bases and J by 5 bases, with 9 bases of the junction left unmatched. Germline CDR1 and CDR2: MGHDK and SYGVNS. CDR3 nucleotides: TGTGCCACCAGAGGACAGGGGACCCACGAGCAGTACTTC. Its translation: CATRGQGTHEQYF.

This clone is a singleton in its sample. The junction differs from germline at one of its ends, possibly a read error. This rearrangement joins TRBV7-9 to TRBJ2-7; 9 bases are a match to TRBD2. Germline loops: CDR1 SEHNR, CDR2 FQNEAQ (reference sequence). The CDR3 loop spans 11 amino acids. The chain's CDR3 is CASSFSGRADF. The CDR3 DNA sequence: TGTGCCAGCAGTTTTAGCGGGAGAGCTGACTTC.

This clone was observed a single time. The chain uses TRBV7-2 and TRBJ2-7, with unresolved D. The length of the CDR3 is 15 residues. Germline values: CDR1 SGHTA, CDR2 FQGNSA. V was cut by 7 bases and J by 3 bases, with 19 bases left in between. This CDR3 is CASTLKVLGGYEQYF. The CDR3 DNA reads TGTGCCAGCACCCTGAAGGTTTTAGGTGGCTACGAGCAGTACTTC.

The chain recombines TRBV10-2 with TRBJ1-5; maybe TRBD1 (6 bases). In germline, CDR1 is WSHSY, CDR2 SAAADI. The CDR3 spans 13 residues. V gave up 6 bases and J gave up 5 bases, with 11 bases separating them. CDR3 sequence: CASRGGRDQPQHF. The CDR3 nucleotides are TGCGCCAGCAGGGGGGGCAGGGATCAGCCCCAGCATTTT.

The genes are TRBV2 and TRBJ2-4; D is perhaps TRBD1 (6 bases). Looked up from germline, CDR1 is SNHLY and CDR2 is FYNNEI. The CDR3 is 13 residues long. Trimming shortened V by 6 bases and J by 7 bases, and 13 bases separated the two germline ends. The CDR3 region has the DNA TGTGCCAGCAGCGTTAGGGGGTTCAACATTCAGTACTTC. Encoded protein: CASSVRGFNIQYF.

A note on this clone: This specimen includes other DNA sequences encoding the same CDR3. The CDR3 loop is CASSAGLAGDYEQYF. The CDR3 nucleotides are TGTGCCAGCAGCGCAGGACTAGCGGGAGACTACGAGCAGTACTTC. The V and J genes are TRBV9 and TRBJ2-7; TRBD2 matches 13 bases. The J segment lost 3 bases and the V segment lost 3 bases, leaving 3 bases of the junction unmatched. The length of the CDR3 is 15 residues. The germline V gene has CDR1 SGDLS and CDR2 YYNGEE.

The chain employs TRBV10-1 and TRBJ2-7, with D perhaps given as TRBD1 or TRBD2 (5 bases each). Germline V gene data show CDR1 as WNHNN and CDR2 as SYGVQD (reference sequence). This CDR3 is built from 16 residues. V lost 0 bases, J lost 5 bases, and 17 bases lay in between. CDR3 sequence reads: CASSESGDGWLNEQYF. The CDR3 DNA sequence: TGCGCCAGCAGTGAGTCGGGGGACGGCTGGTTAAACGAGCAGTACTTC.

This rearrangement joins TRBV28 to TRBJ1-2, with a tentative D call TRBD1 (6 bases). With 1 base removed from V and 9 bases from J, the gap between germline ends came to 12 bases. The V gene's germline CDR1 is MDHEN and CDR2 SYDVKM. The CDR3 covers 13 residues. This chain's CDR3 is CASSLSAQGSYTF. CDR3 nucleotides: TGTGCCAGCAGTTTATCGGCGCAGGGGAGCTACACCTTC.

The chain joins TRBV30 to TRBJ2-7; no reliable D call. The CDR3 runs to 14 residues. The germline gives CDR1 GTSNPN, CDR2 SVGIG (reference sequence). V gave up 8 bases and J gave up 5 bases, with 22 bases separating them. Here the CDR3 DNA reads TGTGCCAGGTCCGATTTCACGGGCTTGGACGAGCAGTACTTC. It yields the protein CARSDFTGLDEQYF. The entire variable domain, with the rest obtained from reference TRBV30 and TRBJ2-7, is as follows: SQTIHQWPATLVQPVGSPLSLECTVEGTSNPNLYWYRQAAGRGLQLLFYSVGIGQISSEVPQNLSASRPQDRQFILSSKKLLLSDSGFYLCARSDFTGLDEQYFGPGTRLTVT.

The rearrangement joins TRBV5-4 to TRBJ2-2; 12 positions agree with TRBD2. The V gene end was trimmed by 5 bases and the J gene end by 5 bases; junction bases not matched to a gene: 10. Germline V gene lookup returns CDR1 SGHNT and CDR2 YYREEE (reference sequence). This CDR3 spans 17 amino acids. The CDR3 loop is CASRQRLAGVGTGELFF. The CDR3 bases are TGTGCCAGCAGGCAACGACTAGCGGGAGTCGGTACCGGGGAGCTGTTTTTT.

This clone came up once. The chain is built from TRBV6-1 and TRBJ2-7, with 8 bases that match TRBD1. J was trimmed by 0 bases and V by 7 bases; bases with no gene match: 8. The CDR3 has 15 amino acids. Germline CDR1 and CDR2: MNHNS and SASEGT. CDR3 nucleotide sequence: TGTGCCAGCACCTACCGGGACAGGAGCTCCTACGAGCAGTACTTC. Amino acid sequence: CASTYRDRSSYEQYF.